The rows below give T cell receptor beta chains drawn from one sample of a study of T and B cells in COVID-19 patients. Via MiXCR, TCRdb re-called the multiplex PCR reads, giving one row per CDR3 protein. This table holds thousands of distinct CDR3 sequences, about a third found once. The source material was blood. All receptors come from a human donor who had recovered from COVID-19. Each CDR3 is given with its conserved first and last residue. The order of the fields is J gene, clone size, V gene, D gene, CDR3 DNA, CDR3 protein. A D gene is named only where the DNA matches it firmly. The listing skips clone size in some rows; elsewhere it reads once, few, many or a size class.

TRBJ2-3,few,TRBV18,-,TGTGCCAGCTCACCTCGGCTTGCGGGGGCTGGTACAGATACGCAGTATTTT,CASSPRLAGAGTDTQYF
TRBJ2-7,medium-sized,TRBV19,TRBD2,TGTGCCAGTAGAGCGGGGGTCGACGAGCAGTACTTC,CASRAGVDEQYF
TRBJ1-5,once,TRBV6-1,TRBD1,TGTGCCAGCAGCTCAACAGGGGTCTACAATCAGCCCCAGCATTTT,CASSSTGVYNQPQHF
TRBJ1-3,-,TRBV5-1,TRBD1,TGTGCCAGCATTCGCGTGAGGATGACAGGGGTATACCGCACCATATATTTT,CASIRVRMTGVYRTIYF
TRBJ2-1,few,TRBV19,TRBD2,TGTGCCAGTAGTATAGAACGGGGGGGCCCTGCGGATGAGCAGTTCTTC,CASSIERGGPADEQFF
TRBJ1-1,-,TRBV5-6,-,TGTGCCAGCAGCTGGTCGACGGAGACGAACACTGAAGCTTTCTTT,CASSWSTETNTEAFF
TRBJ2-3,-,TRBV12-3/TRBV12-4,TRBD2,TGTGCCAGCAACCCCGGGACTAGCGGGGGGGTGAGGACAGATACGCAGTGTTTT,CASNPGTSGGVRTDTQCF
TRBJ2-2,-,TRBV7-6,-,TGTGCCAGCAGCTTAGTGAATATAGCGGACACCGGGGAGCTGTTTTTT,CASSLVNIADTGELFF
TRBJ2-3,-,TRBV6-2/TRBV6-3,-,TGTGCCAGCAGTTACTCAGGCTCATCCCCAGATACGCAGTATTTT,CASSYSGSSPDTQYF
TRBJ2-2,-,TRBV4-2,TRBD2,TGTGCCAGCAGCCATACTAGCGGGGGGGCGGTACGCGACACCGGGGAGCTGTTTTTT,CASSHTSGGAVRDTGELFF
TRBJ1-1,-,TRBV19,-,TGTGCCAGTAACCGGGTCCCTTCCACTGAAGCTTTCTTT,CASNRVPSTEAFF
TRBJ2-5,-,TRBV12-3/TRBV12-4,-,TGTGCCAGCAGTGTCCTCCAGGGCTTGCAGGCGACCCAGTACTTC,CASSVLQGLQATQYF
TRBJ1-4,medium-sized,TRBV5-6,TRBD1,TGTGCCAGCAGCGAAGGGACAGGGACTGAAAAACTGTTTTTT,CASSEGTGTEKLFF
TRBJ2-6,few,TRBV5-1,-,TGCGCCAGCAGCTTGGCCCGGTCCTCTGGGGCCAACGTCCTGACTTTC,CASSLARSSGANVLTF
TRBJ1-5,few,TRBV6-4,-,TGTGCCAGCAGTGGGGGACCGAATCAGCCCCAGCATTTT,CASSGGPNQPQHF
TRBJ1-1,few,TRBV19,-,TGTGCCAGTAGTATCGGTCGGAACACTGAAGCTTTCTTT,CASSIGRNTEAFF
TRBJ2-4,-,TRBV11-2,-,TGTGCCAGCAGCTTAGGGGTACAGTCAAACATTCAGTACTTC,CASSLGVQSNIQYF
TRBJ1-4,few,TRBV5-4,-,TGTGCCAGCAGACCCGCAGGGCTGAGGGAAGAAAAACTGTTTTTT,CASRPAGLREEKLFF
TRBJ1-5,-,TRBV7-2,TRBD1,TGTGCCAGCAGCCCACGGTGGGCAGGGGGCCTTTATAGCAATCAGCCCCAGCATTTT,CASSPRWAGGLYSNQPQHF
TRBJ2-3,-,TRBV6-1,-,TGTGCCAGCAGCGAACGAGGGTTTCAGTATTTT,CASSERGFQYF
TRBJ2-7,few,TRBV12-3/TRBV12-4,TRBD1,TGTGCCAGCAGCTCCTCGGATAACAGGGGATTCGAGCAGTACTTC,CASSSSDNRGFEQYF
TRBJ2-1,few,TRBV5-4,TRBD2,TGTGCCAGCAGCCTGGGACTACCGGGTTGGGGGGACAATGAGCAGTTCTTC,CASSLGLPGWGDNEQFF
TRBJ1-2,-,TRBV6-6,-,TGTGCCAGCAGTGAGTCGGTAGAAGTAAACTATGGCTACACCTTC,CASSESVEVNYGYTF
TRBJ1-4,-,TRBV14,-,TGTGCCAGCAGCCTCGTCTCAGGGGAAGGTGAAAAACTGTTTTTT,CASSLVSGEGEKLFF
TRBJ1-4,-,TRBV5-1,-,TGCGCCAGCAGCCCCGAGGTGGCGCCGAATGAAAAACTGTTTTTT,CASSPEVAPNEKLFF
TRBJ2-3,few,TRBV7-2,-,TGTGCCAGCAGCTTCCAGGGGGGGCGTATTGTAGATACGCAGTATTTT,CASSFQGGRIVDTQYF
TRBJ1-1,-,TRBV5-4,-,TGTGCCAGCAGCCGAATCGGACACGGATGGACTGAAGCTTTCTTT,CASSRIGHGWTEAFF
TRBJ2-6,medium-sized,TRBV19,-,TGTGCCAGTACCAGGGTAGGGTTCTCTGGGGCCAACGTCCTGACTTTC,CASTRVGFSGANVLTF
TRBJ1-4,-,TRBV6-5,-,TGTGCCAGCAGTGGGAGGACGACCGCAACTAATGAAAAACTGTTTTTT,CASSGRTTATNEKLFF
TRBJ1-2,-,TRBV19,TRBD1,TGTGCCAGTAGGGACAGGGGGCAATATGGCTACACCTTC,CASRDRGQYGYTF
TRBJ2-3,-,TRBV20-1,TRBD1,TGCAGTGCCCCGCGGACAGGGGGCTACACAGATACGCAGTATTTT,CSAPRTGGYTDTQYF
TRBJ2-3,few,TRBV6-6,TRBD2,TGTGCCAGCAGTAACTCCGGGACTAGCGGGGGGGCCGTTAGGGATACGCAGTATTTT,CASSNSGTSGGAVRDTQYF
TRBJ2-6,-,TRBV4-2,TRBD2,TGTGCCAGCAGCCACCTCCGGGCGGGACTAGCGGTTAGTGGGGCCAACGTCCTGACTTTC,CASSHLRAGLAVSGANVLTF
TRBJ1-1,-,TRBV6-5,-,TGTGCCAGCAGTTACTCGATGGGTTACACTGAAGCTTTCTTT,CASSYSMGYTEAFF
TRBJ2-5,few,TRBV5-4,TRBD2,TGTGCCAGCAGCTTGGCCCCTAGCGGGGAGACCCAGTACTTC,CASSLAPSGETQYF
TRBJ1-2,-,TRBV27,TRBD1,TGTGCCAGCAGTTTATCGGGACAGGGTTATGGCTACACCTTC,CASSLSGQGYGYTF
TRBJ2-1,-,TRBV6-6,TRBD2,TGTGCCACCAATACCGGGGGGTCCTACAATGAGCAGTTCTTC,CATNTGGSYNEQFF